Reported below is one T cell receptor beta chain. These data originate in a study of T cells after yellow fever vaccination. TCRdb redid the calling of the 5' RACE reads with MiXCR, one entry per CDR3 protein. Of approximately 300,000 distinct CDR3 sequences in the sample, over 8% were seen once. Specimen: PBMCs, collected on the day of the first yellow fever vaccination. The sequence was obtained from a man between 18 and 29 years old who received the YFV17D yellow fever vaccine.

The CDR3 nucleotides read TGCAGCGTTGAAGAACGGGGGTCTGGAAACACCATATATTTT. This gives the protein CSVEERGSGNTIYF. This sequence joins TRBV29-1 and TRBJ1-3, with D perhaps matching TRBD1 (5 bases). Germline CDR1 reads SQVTM; CDR2 reads ANQGSEA. CDR3 length: 14 residues. With 0 bases removed from V and 1 base from J, the gap between germline ends came to 7 bases.